These 25 T cell receptor beta chains were all obtained from the same sample, sequenced in a study of blood T cell repertoires in COVID-19. Profiling relied on immunoSEQ multiplex PCR, and the TCRdb table lists in-frame clones only, not all of them. The repertoire holds roughly 380,000 clones, with about 88% as singletons. Sequences were obtained from PBMCs or T cells enriched from blood (not recorded which). These receptors came from a woman in her 30s who had recovered from COVID-19.

The V gene is TRBV13, the J gene TRBJ1-1, with a weak D call TRBD1 (5 bases). V was clipped by 5 bases and J by 0 bases, with 13 bases between them. The CDR3 length is 15 residues. CDR1 and CDR2 (germline): PRHDT, FYEKMQ (reference sequence). The CDR3 here is CASSQGHQMNTEAFF. The DNA for the CDR3 is TGTGCCAGCAGCCAAGGACATCAGATGAACACTGAAGCTTTCTTT.

This clone has just a few counts. V is TRBV7-6 and J is TRBJ1-5; a possible D gene is TRBD1 (5 bases). Germline-derived CDR1 and CDR2 are SGHVS and FNYEAQ. This CDR3 has 16 residues. The V end lost 2 bases, the J end lost 2 bases, and 13 bases lay between the germline ends. CDR3 region: CASSLSSGIGNQPQHF. The CDR3 region has the DNA TGTGCCAGCAGCTTAAGTTCAGGGATCGGCAATCAGCCCCAGCATTTT.

This clone is a singleton in its sample. The sample has other DNA sequences that encode this CDR3 too. The CDR3 is CASSLQGSSYEQYF. CDR3 nucleotides: TGTGCCAGCAGCTTACAGGGGAGCTCCTACGAGCAGTACTTC. The chain combines TRBV7-2 with TRBJ2-7, with a weak D call TRBD1 (6 bases). The germline gives CDR1 SGHTA, CDR2 FQGNSA. The CDR3 extends over 14 amino acids. Trimming cost V 2 bases and J 0 bases, with 8 bases left between them.

This clone occurred once. The chain joins TRBV18 to TRBJ2-2; TRBD2 is a possible D gene (5 bases). The germline gives CDR1 KGHSH, CDR2 LQKENI. The CDR3 is 12 amino acids. The V gene lost 7 bases and the J gene lost 6 bases, with 9 bases spanning the gap. The CDR3 sequence: CASFPGSGELFF. The CDR3 bases are TGTGCCAGCTTTCCGGGGTCCGGGGAGCTGTTTTTT.

This chain joins TRBV18 and TRBJ1-4; 7 bases are shared with TRBD1. CDR1 is KGHSH, CDR2 LQKENI, per germline. The CDR3 sequence is 16 residues long. V shed 6 bases and J 4 bases; nucleotides not matched to a gene: 11. CDR3 coding DNA: TGTGCCAGCTCGTCAACAGGGGCCCTTCTTAATGAAAAACTGTTTTTT. It codes for CASSSTGALLNEKLFF. Full variable domain (missing parts from reference TRBV18 and TRBJ1-4): NAGVMQNPRHLVRRRGQEARLRCSPMKGHSHVYWYRQLPEEGLKFMVYLQKENIIDESGMPKERFSAEFPKEGPSILRIQQVVRGDSAAYFCASSSTGALLNEKLFFGSGTQLSVL.

The rearrangement uses TRBV5-1 and TRBJ2-7; 9 bases line up with TRBD2. The V segment lost 0 bases and the J segment 0 bases; nucleotides outside the gene matches: 1. The CDR3 consists of 15 residues. Germline loops: CDR1 SGHRS, CDR2 YFSETQ. The CDR3 region is CASSLGLADSYEQYF. The CDR3 DNA reads as TGCGCCAGCAGCTTGGGACTAGCGGACTCCTACGAGCAGTACTTC.

The rearrangement links TRBV14 to TRBJ1-1; a weak D match, TRBD1 (5 bases). Trimming took off 5 bases at V and 0 bases at J, with 13 bases between the two ends. In germline, CDR1 is SGHDN, CDR2 FVKESK. The CDR3 is 15 residues long. The CDR3 region has the DNA TGTGCCAGCAGCACCGATGGGGGGGTGAACACTGAAGCTTTCTTT. This translates into CASSTDGGVNTEAFF.

This sequence joins TRBV11-2 and TRBJ2-7; 7 bases fit TRBD2. CDR1 is SGHAT and CDR2 is FQNNGV in the germline V gene. The J segment lost 7 bases and the V segment lost 2 bases, leaving 8 bases of the junction unmatched. The length of the CDR3 is 14 residues. DNA of the CDR3: TGTGCCAGCAGCTTAACGGGGGGTACTACGGAGCAGTACTTC. Its protein product is CASSLTGGTTEQYF.

The chain combines TRBV10-1 with TRBJ1-5; no clear D gene. V shed 9 bases and J shed 0 bases, with 15 bases lying between them. Germline V gene data show CDR1 as WNHNN and CDR2 as SYGVQD (reference sequence). The CDR3 totals 15 residues. In DNA, the CDR3 is TGCGCCAGGAGACCCGATCAGGCTAGCAATCAGCCCCAGCATTTT. Amino acids: CARRPDQASNQPQHF.

Details on this clone: One end of the junction does not line up with germline, which may come from a read error. V and J are TRBV19 and TRBJ1-4; TRBD1 might be the D (5 bases). Germline assignment: CDR1 LNHDA and CDR2 SQIVND (reference sequence). The CDR3 extends over 15 amino acids. In DNA form, the CDR3 reads TGTGCCAGTAGTATAGTTGGGGCAACGAATGAAAAACTGTTTTTT. Protein: CASSIVGATNEKLFF.

The chain recombines TRBV6-1 with TRBJ1-2; possible D gene TRBD1, 6 bases. This CDR3 comprises 15 residues. Germline lookup yields CDR1 MNHNS and CDR2 SASEGT. V lost 1 base and J 4 bases, leaving 13 bases between the germline ends. CDR3 nucleotides: TGTGCCAGCAGTGAAGGAGTGGGGGACATCTATGGCTACACCTTC. Amino acids: CASSEGVGDIYGYTF.

This chain joins TRBV6-4 and TRBJ1-1; D unresolved. The length of the CDR3 is 16 residues. The germline V gene encodes CDR1 MRHNA and CDR2 SNTAGT. V was clipped by 7 bases and J by 0 bases, with 18 bases between them. The CDR3 DNA reads TGTGCCAGCACTCCCCGGGAAGCTGATTTGAACACTGAAGCTTTCTTT. Protein sequence: CASTPREADLNTEAFF.

There are a few counts of this clone. V is TRBV5-6 and J is TRBJ2-7; perhaps TRBD2 as D (6 bases). Trimming stripped 5 bases from V and 7 bases from J, with 25 bases between. The CDR3 runs 16 residues. Germline V gives CDR1 SGHDT, CDR2 YYEEEE. CDR3 sequence reads: CASSPRRAPPKKEQYF. DNA for the CDR3: TGTGCCAGCAGTCCGAGGAGGGCCCCACCAAAGAAGGAGCAGTACTTC. The whole variable domain, filled in from reference TRBV5-6 and TRBJ2-7, reads DAGVTQSPTHLIKTRGQQVTLRCSPKSGHDTVSWYQQALGQGPQFIFQYYEEEERQRGNFPDRFSGHQFPNYSSELNVNALLLGDSALYLCASSPRRAPPKKEQYFGPGTRLTVT.

V gene TRBV6-1 combines with J gene TRBJ2-7, with 7 bases lining up with TRBD1. V was clipped by 3 bases and J by 1 base; unmatched bases: 6. The V gene's germline CDR1 is MNHNS and CDR2 SASEGT. The CDR3 is 15 residues long. The CDR3 DNA reads TGTGCCAGCAGTGATTCTCAGGGGGATTCCTACGAGCAGTACTTC. Translated, it gives CASSDSQGDSYEQYF.

The gene calls are TRBV7-9 and TRBJ1-2; D might be TRBD1 (6 bases). V was shortened by 2 bases and J by 2 bases, with 9 bases between the two germline ends. This CDR3 region has 14 residues. Germline CDR1 SEHNR, CDR2 FQNEAQ (reference sequence). CDR3 DNA: TGTGCCAGCAGCTTATTTACAGGGAACTATGGCTACACCTTC. It encodes CASSLFTGNYGYTF.

In nucleotides, the CDR3 is TGTGCCAGCAGTTTAGGGGGACAGGGGTACACCGGGGAGCTGTTTTTT. Protein sequence: CASSLGGQGYTGELFF. The chain couples TRBV28 to TRBJ2-2; 10 bases align to TRBD1. There are 16 residues in the CDR3. V shed 2 bases and J 3 bases; nucleotides not matched to a gene: 3. Germline loops: CDR1 MDHEN, CDR2 SYDVKM.

This chain connects TRBV3-1 (or the pseudogene TRBV3-2) to TRBJ1-4; 10 positions agree with TRBD1. The CDR3 sequence is 14 residues long. Unmatched junction bases numbered 1, after V lost 4 bases and J lost 5 bases. The germline CDR1 and CDR2 sequences are LGHDT and YNNKEL (reference sequence). CDR3 nucleotide sequence: TGTGCCAGCAGCCGGACAGGGGGAAATGAAAAACTGTTTTTT. Translating it yields CASSRTGGNEKLFF.

The gene calls are TRBV5-6 and TRBJ1-1; TRBD1 agrees at 11 bases. The J segment lost 10 bases and the V segment lost 2 bases, leaving 7 bases of the junction unmatched. Germline V gives CDR1 SGHDT, CDR2 YYEEEE. The CDR3 totals 14 residues. This chain's CDR3 is CASSFRDRGEVAFF. The CDR3 bases are TGTGCCAGCAGCTTCCGGGACAGGGGGGAAGTAGCTTTCTTT.

The count of this clone is one. The chain combines TRBV5-1 with TRBJ2-3; a weak D match, TRBD2 (5 bases). CDR3 length equals 16 residues. The V gene's germline CDR1 is SGHRS and CDR2 YFSETQ. V was clipped by 4 bases and J by 0 bases, with 15 bases between them. CDR3 amino acids: CASSLGLSASTDTQYF. The CDR3 bases are TGCGCCAGCAGCCTAGGACTCAGCGCTAGCACAGATACGCAGTATTTT.

The V call is TRBV9, the J call TRBJ2-3; TRBD2 matches 8 bases. The CDR3 covers 16 residues. Unmatched junction bases numbered 4, after V lost 0 bases and J lost 1 base. CDR1 and CDR2 from the germline V gene are SGDLS and YYNGEE. CDR3 protein: CASSVGVSGGTDTQYF. CDR3 in DNA: TGTGCCAGCAGCGTAGGGGTTAGCGGGGGCACAGATACGCAGTATTTT.

This chain joins TRBV5-1 and TRBJ1-1; no reliable D call. The length of the CDR3 is 13 residues. From germline, CDR1 is SGHRS and CDR2 YFSETQ. The V end was cut by 6 bases, the J end by 0 bases, with 9 bases between. CDR3 sequence: CASTQGVNTEAFF. In nucleotides, the CDR3 is TGCGCCAGCACCCAAGGAGTGAACACTGAAGCTTTCTTT.

The V call is TRBV5-4, the J call TRBJ2-7; 12 positions match TRBD1. Unmatched junction bases numbered 7, after V lost 5 bases and J lost 10 bases. The CDR3 has 13 residues. The germline gives CDR1 SGHNT, CDR2 YYREEE (reference sequence). As DNA, the CDR3 is TGTGCCAGCAGTATGGGACAGGGGGCGCAACAGTACTTC. Protein: CASSMGQGAQQYF.

The V call is TRBV2, the J call TRBJ1-1; D might be TRBD1 (6 bases). The CDR3 is 16 amino acids. CDR1 is SNHLY and CDR2 is FYNNEI in the germline V gene. The germline V and J ends were trimmed by 3 bases and 11 bases, with 25 bases remaining between them. As DNA, the CDR3 is TGTGCCAGCAGTGATCGCGGGGGGCGAACCACAGGGAAGGCTTTCTTT. Translated: CASSDRGGRTTGKAFF.

In regard to this clone: Other DNA sequences in the sample encode the same CDR3. The chain has TRBV7-2 and TRBJ1-2; TRBD1 matches 11 bases. This CDR3 comprises 13 residues. Germline V gene lookup returns CDR1 SGHTA and CDR2 FQGNSA. The ends lost 4 bases at V and 8 bases at J; junction bases unmatched: 3. The CDR3 reads CASSSGQGGGYTF. CDR3 nucleotides: TGTGCCAGCAGCTCGGGACAGGGGGGAGGCTACACCTTC.

This chain connects TRBV5-1 to TRBJ2-7; TRBD2 is a possible D gene (7 bases). Germline V lookup: CDR1 SGHRS, CDR2 YFSETQ. This CDR3 has 16 amino acids. Trimming shortened V by 0 bases and J by 1 base, and 14 bases separated the two germline ends. DNA of the CDR3: TGCGCCAGCAGCTTGGTGGGAGGGGGGGTTTCCTACGAGCAGTACTTC. Residues: CASSLVGGGVSYEQYF. Filled out from reference TRBV5-1 and TRBJ2-7, the complete variable domain reads KAGVTQTPRYLIKTRGQQVTLSCSPISGHRSVSWYQQTPGQGLQFLFEYFSETQRNKGNFPGRFSGRQFSNSRSEMNVSTLELGDSALYLCASSLVGGGVSYEQYFGPGTRLTVT.